The 20 T cell receptor beta chains below were found in one sample sequenced in a study of neoadjuvant anti-PD-1 for oral cavity cancer. Time point defined: after neoadjuvant nivolumab, at surgical resection. Profiled with immunoSEQ multiplex PCR; TCRdb holds only in-frame clones, not every one. The data show over 11,000 clones, around 72% seen once. Sequencing was performed on PBMCs, taken after nivolumab (anti-PD-1) treatment. All receptors derive from a person between 35 and 79 years old with oral cavity squamous cell carcinoma.

The rearrangement links TRBV15 to TRBJ2-5, with D possibly TRBD1 on 6 matching bases. Per the germline V gene, CDR1 is LNHNV and CDR2 is YYDKDF (reference sequence). The CDR3 is made up of 16 amino acids. Trimming shortened V by 0 bases and J by 4 bases, and 15 bases separated the two germline ends. The CDR3 sequence: CATSRDRQARGETQYF. Written as DNA, the CDR3 is TGTGCCACCAGCAGAGATCGACAGGCGAGGGGAGAGACCCAGTACTTC.

The CDR3 region has the DNA TGCGCCAGCAGCTTGGGGGGATATAGCAATCAGCCCCAGCATTTT. Amino acids: CASSLGGYSNQPQHF. V gene TRBV5-1 combines with J gene TRBJ1-5; D gene unclear. Trimming stripped 0 bases from V and 0 bases from J, with 7 bases between. In germline, CDR1 is SGHRS, CDR2 YFSETQ. The CDR3 runs 15 residues.

The V and J genes are TRBV27 and TRBJ2-7; 8 nucleotides match TRBD2. V shed 5 bases, J shed 2 bases, and the junction held 11 bases outside the gene matches. The germline V gene has CDR1 MNHEY and CDR2 SMNVEV (reference sequence). The CDR3 is made up of 16 amino acids. This chain's CDR3 is CASSPRPGLDTYEQYF. The CDR3 DNA sequence: TGTGCCAGCAGTCCCCGACCGGGACTAGACACCTACGAGCAGTACTTC.

The CDR3 region has the DNA TGCGCCAGCAGCATAGCAGGGAGTGGGCCCTACAATGAGCAGTTCTTC. Translating gives CASSIAGSGPYNEQFF. This chain uses TRBV5-1 with TRBJ2-1; D may match TRBD1 or TRBD2 (5 bases each). The germline V gene has CDR1 SGHRS and CDR2 YFSETQ. The CDR3 totals 16 residues. The V end was cut by 4 bases, the J end by 2 bases, with 16 bases between.

This chain joins TRBV5-1 and TRBJ1-1, with D uncertain. CDR3 length: 11 amino acids. Germline V gives CDR1 SGHRS, CDR2 YFSETQ. Trimming cost V 3 bases and J 10 bases, with 10 bases left between them. The CDR3 region has the DNA TGCGCCAGCAGCTCGGGTTGGGGAGCTTTCTTT. Residues: CASSSGWGAFF.

This clone was picked up a small number of times. This chain links TRBV28 with TRBJ1-5; 9 bases are shared with TRBD1. CDR3 length equals 16 residues. Germline CDR1 MDHEN, CDR2 SYDVKM. Trimming at V came to 4 bases and at J to 4 bases, leaving 8 bases not matched to a gene. The DNA of the CDR3 is TGTGCCAGCAGTTGGGGACAGGGCACTTTGAATCAGCCCCAGCATTTT. Translating it yields CASSWGQGTLNQPQHF.

The chain recombines TRBV6-5 with TRBJ1-2, with 10 positions matching TRBD1. The CDR3 contains 16 residues. After removal of 2 bases from V and 5 bases from J, the junction contained 8 bases not matched to a gene. CDR1 MNHEY and CDR2 SVGAGI come from the germline V gene. For the CDR3, the DNA is TGTGCCAGCAGTTACCTCAGGACAGGGGGGGGGTATGGCTACACCTTC. This encodes CASSYLRTGGGYGYTF.

The genes are TRBV7-9 and TRBJ2-7, with 8 positions matching TRBD2. Germline CDR1 SEHNR, CDR2 FQNEAQ (reference sequence). There are 14 residues in the CDR3. The V and J ends lost 3 bases and 1 base, in that order; junction bases with no gene match: 2. The CDR3 reads CASSFSGMSYEQYF. The CDR3 DNA sequence: TGTGCCAGCAGCTTTAGCGGGATGTCCTACGAGCAGTACTTC.

This chain connects TRBV6-1 to TRBJ2-7; a weak D match, TRBD2 (5 bases). CDR3 length: 13 residues. Germline V lookup: CDR1 MNHNS, CDR2 SASEGT. V was pared by 10 bases and J by 2 bases, with 15 bases between. The CDR3 loop reads CATKLDGTYEQYF. The DNA for the CDR3 is TGTGCCACCAAGTTGGACGGGACCTACGAGCAGTACTTC.

The chain recombines TRBV5-1 with TRBJ2-5; 7 bases match TRBD1. J gave up 8 bases and V 4 bases, and 11 bases lay outside the gene matches. The length of the CDR3 is 14 residues. Germline-derived CDR1 and CDR2 are SGHRS and YFSETQ. The CDR3 spells CASSAADRAETQYF. In DNA, the CDR3 is TGCGCCAGCAGCGCGGCAGACAGGGCTGAAACCCAGTACTTC.

The chain uses TRBV7-2 and TRBJ2-3; TRBD2 agrees at 10 bases. The CDR3 consists of 15 residues. Germline trimming cut 3 bases from V and 4 bases from J; bases unmatched to any gene: 4. Germline V gene lookup returns CDR1 SGHTA and CDR2 FQGNSA. DNA of the CDR3: TGTGCCAGCAGCTTGCTAGCGGGAGTGGCAGATACGCAGTATTTT. Protein: CASSLLAGVADTQYF.

This chain uses TRBV7-6 with TRBJ2-7, with 12 positions matching TRBD2. Germline CDR1 is SGHVS and CDR2 is FNYEAQ. Germline trimming cut 0 bases from V and 5 bases from J; bases unmatched to any gene: 8. The CDR3 length is 17 residues. CDR3 sequence: CASSLALTSGSSDEQYF. The CDR3 DNA reads as TGTGCCAGCAGCTTAGCTCTGACTAGCGGGAGTTCCGACGAGCAGTACTTC.

The chain employs TRBV7-9 and TRBJ1-2; 8 bases line up with TRBD1. The trim removed 4 bases at V and 6 bases at J, leaving 7 bases unmatched. There are 14 residues in the CDR3. Germline loops: CDR1 SEHNR, CDR2 FQNEAQ (reference sequence). This CDR3 is CASSSLTGEDGYTF. CDR3 nucleotide sequence: TGTGCCAGCAGCTCGTTGACAGGGGAAGATGGCTACACCTTC.

This clone was seen a few times. The gene calls are TRBV19 and TRBJ1-1; 7 positions agree with TRBD1. Looked up from germline, CDR1 is LNHDA and CDR2 is SQIVND (reference sequence). The trim removed 4 bases at V and 4 bases at J, leaving 9 bases unmatched. This CDR3 has 15 residues. The CDR3 spells CASSSQGGVGTEAFF. DNA for the CDR3: TGTGCCAGTAGTAGTCAAGGGGGCGTGGGCACTGAAGCTTTCTTT.

The chain links TRBV7-9 to TRBJ1-2; D unresolved. Looked up from germline, CDR1 is SEHNR and CDR2 is FQNEAQ (reference sequence). This CDR3 has 16 residues. V gave up 5 bases and J gave up 9 bases, with 25 bases separating them. This CDR3 reads CASSPGVGERFERYTF. CDR3 sequence (DNA): TGTGCCAGCAGCCCCGGGGTTGGGGAAAGGTTTGAGCGCTACACCTTC.

The rearrangement joins TRBV11-1 to TRBJ2-5; 9 bases fit TRBD1. CDR3 length equals 15 residues. The trim removed 2 bases at V and 4 bases at J, leaving 5 bases unmatched. CDR1 and CDR2 from the germline V gene are SGHAT and FQDESV (reference sequence). The DNA of the CDR3 is TGTGCCAGCAGCTTAAGACAGGGGGTTCGAGAGACCCAGTACTTC. Its protein product is CASSLRQGVRETQYF.

The chain combines TRBV27 with TRBJ2-7; 7 nucleotides match TRBD2. The CDR3 loop spans 15 amino acids. Per the germline V gene, CDR1 is MNHEY and CDR2 is SMNVEV (reference sequence). V dropped 4 bases and J dropped 1; count of bases not matched to a gene: 7. The CDR3 loop reads CASSSPGGGSYEQYF. DNA of the CDR3: TGTGCCAGCAGTTCTCCTGGGGGAGGGTCCTACGAGCAGTACTTC.

This chain links TRBV6-7 with TRBJ2-3; 9 bases are shared with TRBD1. TRBV6-7 is placed among ORFs of uncertain function. The CDR3 has 15 residues. Trimming at V came to 7 bases and at J to 3 bases, leaving 8 bases not matched to a gene. Here the CDR3 DNA reads TGTGCCAGCACCCTAATGGGACAGGGAACAGATACGCAGTATTTT. Encoded protein: CASTLMGQGTDTQYF.

The rearrangement joins TRBV19 to TRBJ2-5, with TRBD1 as a possible D gene (5 bases). The ends were cut back, 4 bases at V and 4 bases at J, with 10 bases in the middle. Germline V gene sequence: CDR1 LNHDA, CDR2 SQIVND (reference sequence). The CDR3 is 13 amino acids. The CDR3 protein is CASSKGVRETQYF. DNA of the CDR3: TGTGCCAGTAGTAAAGGGGTTCGAGAGACCCAGTACTTC.

The chain carries TRBV5-4 and TRBJ2-3, with unresolved D. The CDR3 loop spans 16 amino acids. The ends were cut back, 0 bases at V and 2 bases at J, with 13 bases in the middle. CDR1 is SGHNT, CDR2 YYREEE, per germline (reference sequence). As DNA, the CDR3 is TGTGCCAGCAGCTTGGCGTGGCAGGCCGCCACAGATACGCAGTATTTT. Its protein is CASSLAWQAATDTQYF.